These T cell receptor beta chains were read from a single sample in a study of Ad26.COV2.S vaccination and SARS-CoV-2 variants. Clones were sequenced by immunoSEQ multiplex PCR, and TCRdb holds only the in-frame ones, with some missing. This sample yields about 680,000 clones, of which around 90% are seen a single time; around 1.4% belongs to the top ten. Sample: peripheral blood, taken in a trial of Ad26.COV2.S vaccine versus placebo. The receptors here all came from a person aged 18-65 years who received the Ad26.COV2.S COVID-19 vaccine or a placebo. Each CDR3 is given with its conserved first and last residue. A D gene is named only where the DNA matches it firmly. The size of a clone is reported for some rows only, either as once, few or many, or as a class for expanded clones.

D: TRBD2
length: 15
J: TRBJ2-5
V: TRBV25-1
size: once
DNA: TGTGCCAGCAGTGAATATAGCGGGAGAAGGGAGACCCAGTACTTC
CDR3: CASSEYSGRRETQYF

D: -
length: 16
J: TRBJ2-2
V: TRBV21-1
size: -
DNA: TGTGCCACCTCGTCGAGGGGGACATTGAACACCGGGGAGCTGTTTTTT
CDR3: CATSSRGTLNTGELFF

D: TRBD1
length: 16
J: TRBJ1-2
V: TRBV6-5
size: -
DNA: TGTGCCAGCAGTTACTCATACCAACAGGGGGGCCATGGCTACACCTTC
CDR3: CASSYSYQQGGHGYTF

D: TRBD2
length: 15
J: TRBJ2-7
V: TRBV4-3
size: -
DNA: TGCGCCAGCAGCCCAAGACTAGCGGGAGTGAACGAGCAGTACTTC
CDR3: CASSPRLAGVNEQYF

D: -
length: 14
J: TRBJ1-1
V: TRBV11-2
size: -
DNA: TGTGCCAGCAGCTTAGATCTGGTGGCAGGCCCGGCTTTCTTT
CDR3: CASSLDLVAGPAFF

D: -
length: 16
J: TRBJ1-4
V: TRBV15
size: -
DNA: TGTGCCACCAGCAGAGATCTCGGGATTGGTAATGAAAAACTGTTTTTT
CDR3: CATSRDLGIGNEKLFF

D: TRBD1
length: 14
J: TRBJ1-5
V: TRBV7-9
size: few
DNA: TGTGCCAGCAGCTCGGACAGGAGCAATCAGCCCCAGCATTTT
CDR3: CASSSDRSNQPQHF

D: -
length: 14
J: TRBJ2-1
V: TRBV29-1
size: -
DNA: TGCAGCGTTGGAGGTCGGGGGGCTTACAATGAGCAGTTCTTC
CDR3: CSVGGRGAYNEQFF

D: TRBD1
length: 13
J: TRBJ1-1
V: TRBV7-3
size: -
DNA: TGTGCCAGCAGCCTGCAGGGGGGGACTGAAGCTTTCTTT
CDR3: CASSLQGGTEAFF

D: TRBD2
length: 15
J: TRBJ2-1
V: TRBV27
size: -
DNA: TGTGCCAGCAGCCCTCTAGCGGGCTCCTACAATGAGCAGTTCTTC
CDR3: CASSPLAGSYNEQFF

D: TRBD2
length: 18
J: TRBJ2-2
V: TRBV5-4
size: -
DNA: TGTGCCAGCAGCCAGGACGGTTATCGGGGGGCGAACACCGGGGAGCTGTTTTTT
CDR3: CASSQDGYRGANTGELFF

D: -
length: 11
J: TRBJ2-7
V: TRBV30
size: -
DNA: TGTGCCTGGGACAAAGCCTACGAGCAGTACTTC
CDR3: CAWDKAYEQYF

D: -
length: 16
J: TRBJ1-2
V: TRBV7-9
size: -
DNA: TGTGCCAGCAGCTACCAGAGGACATCGGCTAGGTATGGCTACACCTTC
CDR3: CASSYQRTSARYGYTF

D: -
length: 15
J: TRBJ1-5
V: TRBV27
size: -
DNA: TGTGCCAGCAGTCCTAGGACAGAGGGCTCACAGCCCCAGCATTTT
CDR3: CASSPRTEGSQPQHF

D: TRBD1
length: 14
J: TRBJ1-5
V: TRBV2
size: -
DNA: TGTGCCAGCAGGGAGACAGGGATCAACCAGCCCCAGCATTTT
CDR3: CASRETGINQPQHF

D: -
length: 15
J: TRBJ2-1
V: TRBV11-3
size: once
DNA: TGTGCCAGCAGCTTAGTCTACGGTGGTTATAATGAGCAGTTCTTC
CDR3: CASSLVYGGYNEQFF

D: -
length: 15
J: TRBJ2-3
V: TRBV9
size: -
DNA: TGTGCCAGCAGCGTAGACTCGGGTGGCACAGATACGCAGTATTTT
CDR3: CASSVDSGGTDTQYF

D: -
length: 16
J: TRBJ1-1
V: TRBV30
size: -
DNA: TGTGCCTGGAGTAACACAATCCCAGGGATGAACACTGAAGCTTTCTTT
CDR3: CAWSNTIPGMNTEAFF

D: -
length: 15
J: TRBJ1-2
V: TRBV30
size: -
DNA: TGTGCCTGGAGTGTAACAGCAGGGCCTAACTATGGCTACACCTTC
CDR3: CAWSVTAGPNYGYTF

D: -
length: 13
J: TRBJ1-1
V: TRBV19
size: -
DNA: TGTGCCAGTAGTCTTCAGGGCGGTACTGAAGCTTTCTTT
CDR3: CASSLQGGTEAFF

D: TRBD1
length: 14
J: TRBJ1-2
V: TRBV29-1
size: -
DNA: TGCAGCGTGGCCGGGACAGCCTCTAACTATGGCTACACCTTC
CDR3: CSVAGTASNYGYTF

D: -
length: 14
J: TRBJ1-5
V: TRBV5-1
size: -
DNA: TGCGCCAGCAGCTTGCAGGGAGGCAATCAGCCCCAGCATTTT
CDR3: CASSLQGGNQPQHF

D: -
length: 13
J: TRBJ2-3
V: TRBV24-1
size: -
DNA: TGTGCCACCAGTGTCCCCCCCACAGATACGCAGTATTTT
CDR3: CATSVPPTDTQYF

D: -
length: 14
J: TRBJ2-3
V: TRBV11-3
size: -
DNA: TGTGCCAGCAGCTTAGATACTGCGTCCGATACGCAGTATTTT
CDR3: CASSLDTASDTQYF

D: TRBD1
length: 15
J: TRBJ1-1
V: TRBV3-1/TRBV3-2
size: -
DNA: TGTGCCAGCAGCCCGGACAGGGGAACGGGGACTGAAGCTTTCTTT
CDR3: CASSPDRGTGTEAFF

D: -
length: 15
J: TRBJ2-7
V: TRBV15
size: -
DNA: TGTGCCACCAGCAGAGTCCGGCAGACTCCCTACGAGCAGTACTTC
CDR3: CATSRVRQTPYEQYF

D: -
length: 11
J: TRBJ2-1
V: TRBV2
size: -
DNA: TGTGCCAGCAGTGTAATGAAGGAGCAGTTCTTC
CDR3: CASSVMKEQFF

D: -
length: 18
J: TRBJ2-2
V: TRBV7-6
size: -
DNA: TGTGCCAGCAGCCCCCATGGGGGGGCGAACCTGGGCACCGGGGAGCTGTTTTTT
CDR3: CASSPHGGANLGTGELFF

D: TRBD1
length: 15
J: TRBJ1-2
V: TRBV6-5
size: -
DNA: TGTGCCAGCAGTTACAGAGGGGCAGGGGGGCATGGCTACACCTTC
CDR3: CASSYRGAGGHGYTF